Listed below are T cell receptor beta chains from one sample, sequenced in a study of CD8 T cells in Susac syndrome. TCRdb passed the immunoSEQ multiplex PCR reads through MiXCR, listing each CDR3 protein once. The table shows 100,000 to 150,000 distinct CDR3 sequences, with roughly 94% occurring only once. The sequencing input was CD8+ T cells from PBMCs. These receptors were obtained from a human donor with Susac syndrome. The CDR3 runs from the conserved cysteine through the conserved F or W. A D gene is named only where the DNA matches it firmly. Expanded clones get a size class; other rows say once, few or many, or leave the size out.

V: TRBV7-9
J: TRBJ1-1
D: TRBD1
size: once
DNA: TGTGCCAGCAGCGCCCAGGGGGCCTCGAACACTGAAGCTTTCTTT
CDR3: CASSAQGASNTEAFF

V: TRBV29-1
J: TRBJ2-1
D: .
size: .
DNA: TGCAGCGTTGAAAACAGCCCGGGGAATGAGCAGTTCTTC
CDR3: CSVENSPGNEQFF

V: TRBV5-4
J: TRBJ2-7
D: TRBD2
size: .
DNA: TGTGCCAGCCGGACTAGCGGGGGGTCCTACGAGCAGTACTTC
CDR3: CASRTSGGSYEQYF

V: TRBV2
J: TRBJ1-2
D: .
size: .
DNA: TGTGCCAGCAGTGAATTTGAAGGGGGCTATGGCTACACCTTC
CDR3: CASSEFEGGYGYTF

V: TRBV20-1
J: TRBJ2-3
D: .
size: once
DNA: TGCAGTGTTCCCTCGGTAGATACGCAGTATTTT
CDR3: CSVPSVDTQYF

V: TRBV12-3/TRBV12-4
J: TRBJ2-5
D: TRBD1
size: .
DNA: TGTGCCAGCATTCGACAGGGGGAGGCAGAGACCCAGTACTTC
CDR3: CASIRQGEAETQYF

V: TRBV25-1
J: TRBJ1-2
D: TRBD1
size: .
DNA: TGTGCCAGCAGTGATGAGGGGGCTTACTATGGCTACACCTTC
CDR3: CASSDEGAYYGYTF

V: TRBV9
J: TRBJ2-7
D: .
size: .
DNA: TGTGCCAGCAGCGTAGGGTTGGGAAACGAGCAGTACTTC
CDR3: CASSVGLGNEQYF

V: TRBV20-1
J: TRBJ2-1
D: .
size: .
DNA: TGCAGTGCTAAGCGAACGGGGTACAATGAGCAGTTCTTC
CDR3: CSAKRTGYNEQFF

V: TRBV7-2
J: TRBJ2-1
D: TRBD2
size: .
DNA: TGTGCCAGCAGCTTAGGGTTGCTAGCGGGGAGCTCCTACAATGAGCAGTTCTTC
CDR3: CASSLGLLAGSSYNEQFF